The 24 T cell receptor beta chains below were found in one sample sequenced in a study of cytotoxic CD8 clonotypes in ibrutinib-treated CLL. The data were produced by immunoSEQ multiplex PCR, yet TCRdb's version contains in-frame clones alone and is incomplete. The sample has roughly 250,000 clones, 70% seen once. This specimen consisted of PBMCs, obtained after 24 months of ibrutinib treatment. All receptors derive from a human donor with chronic lymphocytic leukemia.

CDR3 nucleotide sequence: TGTGCCAGCAGCCAACCCCCAGGGGGCACTGAAGCTTTCTTT. It encodes CASSQPPGGTEAFF. The chain joins TRBV4-2 to TRBJ1-1; TRBD1 agrees at 7 bases. The CDR3 length is 14 residues. Germline V gene data show CDR1 as LGHNA and CDR2 as YNFKEQ. J was trimmed by 4 bases and V by 2 bases; bases with no gene match: 4.

The sample holds a few counts of this clone. Given a far larger clone just one base away, this is likely a sequencing read error. The chain uses TRBV5-1 and TRBJ2-7; 7 bases match TRBD2. The V segment lost 2 bases and the J segment 0 bases; nucleotides outside the gene matches: 5. The germline gives CDR1 SGHRS, CDR2 YFSETQ. This CDR3 comprises 15 residues. Here the CDR3 DNA reads TGCGCCAGCAGCTTCGGGGGGTCGAGCTCCTACGAGCAGTACTTC. The encoded protein is CASSFGGSSSYEQYF. Together with reference TRBV5-1 and TRBJ2-7, the CDR3 gives the full variable domain: KAGVTQTPRYLIKTRGQQVTLSCSPISGHRSVSWYQQTPGQGLQFLFEYFSETQRNKGNFPGRFSGRQFSNSRSEMNVSTLELGDSALYLCASSFGGSSSYEQYFGPGTRLTVT.

This clone was detected a few times. This chain joins TRBV7-9 and TRBJ2-5; D is perhaps TRBD2 (6 bases). Trimming shortened V by 1 base and J by 2 bases, and 14 bases separated the two germline ends. The CDR3 sequence is 16 residues long. The germline gives CDR1 SEHNR, CDR2 FQNEAQ (reference sequence). CDR3 nucleotides: TGTGCCAGCAGCTTAGACTGGGCGGCGGGACAAGAGACCCAGTACTTC. It codes for CASSLDWAAGQETQYF.

This chain's CDR3 is CASSAQGQGNTEAFF. DNA for the CDR3: TGTGCCAGCAGCGCACAAGGACAGGGAAACACTGAAGCTTTCTTT. This rearrangement joins TRBV9 to TRBJ1-1; 8 nucleotides agree with TRBD1. The CDR3 consists of 15 residues. Trimming at V came to 3 bases and at J to 2 bases, leaving 6 bases not matched to a gene. Germline V lookup: CDR1 SGDLS, CDR2 YYNGEE.

The chain joins TRBV6-5 to TRBJ2-5; D is unclear. The CDR3 is made up of 15 amino acids. CDR1 is MNHEY and CDR2 is SVGAGI in the germline V gene. V gave up 7 bases and J gave up 6 bases, with 21 bases separating them. CDR3 residues: CASTEVRPGGQTQYF. The CDR3 coding sequence is TGTGCCAGCACCGAAGTCAGACCGGGTGGACAGACCCAGTACTTC.

The chain carries TRBV6-5 and TRBJ2-7; 9 positions match TRBD1. V shed 3 bases and J 4 bases; nucleotides not matched to a gene: 4. CDR1 MNHEY and CDR2 SVGAGI come from the germline V gene. This CDR3 has 14 residues. The CDR3 coding sequence is TGTGCCAGCAGTTATGGGACAGGGAGGTACGAGCAGTACTTC. Protein product: CASSYGTGRYEQYF.

The V gene is TRBV29-1, the J gene TRBJ2-7; 8 nucleotides match TRBD2. The trim removed 6 bases at V and 0 bases at J, leaving 4 bases unmatched. Germline loops: CDR1 SQVTM, CDR2 ANQGSEA. The CDR3 sequence is 13 residues long. The CDR3 coding sequence is TGCAGCGTACGGGGGGGGTCCTCCTACGAGCAGTACTTC. Its translation: CSVRGGSSYEQYF.

The chain joins TRBV11-1 to TRBJ1-2; weak D call: TRBD1 (5 bases). Germline assignment: CDR1 SGHAT and CDR2 FQDESV (reference sequence). V was cut by 5 bases and J by 8 bases, with 24 bases left in between. The CDR3 covers 16 residues. The CDR3 DNA reads TGTGCCAGCAGCCCGGGGACGCTCTTCGCTTCTTGGGGCTACACCTTC. Protein sequence: CASSPGTLFASWGYTF. Full variable domain (remainder filled in from reference TRBV11-1 and TRBJ1-2): EAEVAQSPRYKITEKSQAVAFWCDPISGHATLYWYRQILGQGPELLVQFQDESVVDDSQLPKDRFSAERLKGVDSTLKIQPAELGDSAMYLCASSPGTLFASWGYTFGSGTRLTVV.

The V and J genes are TRBV25-1 and TRBJ1-5; 7 nucleotides match TRBD1. Germline V gene sequence: CDR1 MGHDK, CDR2 SYGVNS. V was pared by 4 bases and J by 0 bases, with 3 bases of the junction left unmatched. The CDR3 contains 15 residues. The DNA for the CDR3 is TGTGCCAGCAGTGCAGGGACAGTTAGCAATCAGCCCCAGCATTTT. This encodes CASSAGTVSNQPQHF.

The V and J genes are TRBV7-9 and TRBJ2-1; D unclear. Between the trimmed V and J ends, which lost 5 bases and 10 bases, there was a span of 12 bases. The CDR3 loop spans 12 amino acids. CDR1 is SEHNR and CDR2 is FQNEAQ in the germline V gene (reference sequence). CDR3 amino acids: CASSKDLSEQFF. The CDR3 nucleotides are TGTGCCAGCAGCAAGGACCTCAGCGAGCAGTTCTTC.

This clone was seen more than once but under ten times. The chain has TRBV5-1 and TRBJ1-1; a possible D gene is TRBD1 (5 bases). Trimming pared 5 bases from V and 1 base from J, leaving 15 bases between. The CDR3 runs 15 residues. CDR1 and CDR2 from the germline V gene are SGHRS and YFSETQ. The CDR3: CASRDEGLRNTEAFF. The CDR3 region has the DNA TGCGCCAGCAGGGATGAGGGACTGAGGAACACTGAAGCTTTCTTT.

The rearrangement links TRBV4-3 to TRBJ1-5; TRBD1 might be the D (5 bases). This CDR3 comprises 17 residues. Germline values: CDR1 LGHNA, CDR2 YSLEER. Trimming took 0 bases from V and 1 from J, leaving 13 bases between them. The CDR3 is CASSQEASGRSNQPQHF. The CDR3 region has the DNA TGCGCCAGCAGCCAAGAGGCGTCAGGGAGGAGCAATCAGCCCCAGCATTTT.

The CDR3 coding sequence is TGTGCCAGCACCGGACATCTCAATCAGCCCCAGCATTTT. This codes for CASTGHLNQPQHF. The V and J genes are TRBV6-6 and TRBJ1-5; maybe TRBD1 (5 bases). The CDR3 is 13 amino acids. Germline V CDR1 and CDR2: MNHNY, SVGAGI (reference sequence). V dropped 7 bases and J dropped 3 bases, with 10 bases sitting between them.

The genes are TRBV7-3 and TRBJ1-2; D uncertain. Germline V gene data show CDR1 as SGHTA and CDR2 as FQGTGA. The CDR3 length is 13 residues. Trimming took off 5 bases at V and 4 bases at J, with 11 bases between the two ends. The CDR3 sequence is CASSPGPTYGYTF. For the CDR3, the DNA is TGTGCCAGCAGCCCTGGACCGACCTATGGCTACACCTTC.

The chain carries TRBV19 and TRBJ2-5, with D tentatively TRBD1 (5 bases). Per the germline V gene, CDR1 is LNHDA and CDR2 is SQIVND (reference sequence). This CDR3 is built from 14 residues. The V gene lost 3 bases and the J gene lost 0 bases, with 8 bases spanning the gap. CDR3 in DNA: TGTGCCAGTAGTATCGGACAAAACCAAGAGACCCAGTACTTC. Translation: CASSIGQNQETQYF.

This clone was counted a single time. Here the CDR3 DNA reads TGCGCCAGCAGCTCACAGACTCAAACTGGGGCCAACGTCCTGACTTTC. The encoded protein is CASSSQTQTGANVLTF. The rearrangement joins TRBV5-1 to TRBJ2-6, with D unclear. The CDR3 is 16 residues long. Trimming left V 3 bases short and J 2 bases short, with 12 bases between. Germline values: CDR1 SGHRS, CDR2 YFSETQ.

A few counts support this clone. The chain couples TRBV6-6 to TRBJ2-7; 10 bases map to TRBD1. The germline V gene has CDR1 MNHNY and CDR2 SVGAGI (reference sequence). V trimming: 7 bases; J trimming: 4 bases; junction bases outside the gene matches: 4. The CDR3 totals 13 residues. The CDR3: CASTGQGVYEQYF. The CDR3 region has the DNA TGTGCCAGCACCGGACAGGGGGTTTACGAGCAGTACTTC.

The chain links TRBV7-3 to TRBJ2-7; D gene ambiguous. Trimming took off 1 base at V and 7 bases at J, with 11 bases between the two ends. CDR1 SGHTA and CDR2 FQGTGA come from the germline V gene. The CDR3 covers 13 residues. The CDR3 loop reads CASSLNPLREQYF. The CDR3 nucleotides are TGTGCCAGCAGCTTAAATCCACTCCGGGAGCAGTACTTC.

The CDR3 nucleotides are TGTGCCAGCAATTACGCAGGGGGCGCGAGGAACACTGAAGCTTTCTTT. Amino acids: CASNYAGGARNTEAFF. This chain connects TRBV28 to TRBJ1-1, with 8 bases lining up with TRBD1. V trimming: 7 bases; J trimming: 1 base; junction bases outside the gene matches: 11. Germline CDR1 and CDR2: MDHEN and SYDVKM. This CDR3 comprises 16 residues.

This sequence joins TRBV6-5 and TRBJ2-3, with 10 nucleotides matching TRBD1. Germline CDR1 and CDR2: MNHEY and SVGAGI. V lost 4 bases to trimming and J lost 3 bases; unmatched junction nucleotides: 7. This CDR3 spans 16 amino acids. The CDR3 region has the DNA TGTGCCAGCAGTTTTTCGACAGGGGGCGGGACAGATACGCAGTATTTT. It codes for CASSFSTGGGTDTQYF.

This sequence joins TRBV6-6 and TRBJ2-1; D gene uncertain. CDR1 is MNHNY and CDR2 is SVGAGI in the germline V gene (reference sequence). With 0 bases removed from V and 5 bases from J, the gap between germline ends came to 14 bases. This CDR3 spans 16 amino acids. CDR3 sequence reads: CASSYSPARMDNEQFF. CDR3 sequence (DNA): TGTGCCAGCAGTTACTCACCCGCTAGAATGGACAATGAGCAGTTCTTC.

The chain carries TRBV7-2 and TRBJ1-5, with 7 bases identical to TRBD1. The V gene's germline CDR1 is SGHTA and CDR2 FQGNSA. Trimming took 4 bases from V and 7 from J; bases not matched to a gene: 4. This CDR3 region has 13 residues. The CDR3 DNA reads as TGTGCCAGCAGCTCGACAGGGTACCAGCCCCAGCATTTT. This encodes CASSSTGYQPQHF.

This clone has more than one count but fewer than ten. The rearrangement links TRBV7-8 to TRBJ1-1, with TRBD1 identical over 7 bases. CDR3 length: 13 residues. Losses at the gene ends were 4 bases for V and 3 bases for J; bases not matched to a gene: 2. Germline V gene data show CDR1 as SGHVS and CDR2 as FQNEAQ. The CDR3 nucleotides are TGTGCCAGCAGCTCCCAGGGGGACACTGAAGCTTTCTTT. Encoded protein: CASSSQGDTEAFF.

The chain joins TRBV5-1 to TRBJ2-1; 8 nucleotides line up with TRBD1. Germline V gives CDR1 SGHRS, CDR2 YFSETQ. V trimming: 0 bases; J trimming: 9 bases; junction bases outside the gene matches: 2. The CDR3 covers 13 residues. The DNA for the CDR3 is TGCGCCAGCAGCTTGGCAGGGGGCCTTGAGCAGTTCTTC. As protein: CASSLAGGLEQFF.